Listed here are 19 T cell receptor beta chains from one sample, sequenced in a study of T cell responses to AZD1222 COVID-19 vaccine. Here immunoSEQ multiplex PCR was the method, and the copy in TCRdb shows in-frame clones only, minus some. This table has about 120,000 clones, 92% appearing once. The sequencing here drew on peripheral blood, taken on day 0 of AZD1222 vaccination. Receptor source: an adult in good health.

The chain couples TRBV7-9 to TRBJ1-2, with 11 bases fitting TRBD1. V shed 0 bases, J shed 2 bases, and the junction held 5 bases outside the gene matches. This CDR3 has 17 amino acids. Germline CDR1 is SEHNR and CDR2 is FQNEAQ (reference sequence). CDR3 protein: CASSLATGTGGNYGYTF. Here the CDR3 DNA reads TGTGCCAGCAGCTTAGCAACCGGGACAGGGGGAAACTATGGCTACACCTTC.

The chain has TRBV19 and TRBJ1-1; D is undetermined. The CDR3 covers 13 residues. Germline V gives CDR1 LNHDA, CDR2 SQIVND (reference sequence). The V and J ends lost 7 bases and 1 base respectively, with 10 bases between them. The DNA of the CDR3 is TGTGCCAGTACCCTGGCGGGGAACACTGAAGCTTTCTTT. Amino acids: CASTLAGNTEAFF.

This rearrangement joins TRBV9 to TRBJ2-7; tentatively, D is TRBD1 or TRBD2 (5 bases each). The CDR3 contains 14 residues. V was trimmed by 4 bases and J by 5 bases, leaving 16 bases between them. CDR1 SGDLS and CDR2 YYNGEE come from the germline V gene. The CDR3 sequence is CASSPGRGGDEQYF. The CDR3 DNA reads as TGTGCCAGCAGCCCGGGAAGGGGCGGAGACGAGCAGTACTTC. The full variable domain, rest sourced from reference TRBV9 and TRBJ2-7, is DSGVTQTPKHLITATGQRVTLRCSPRSGDLSVYWYQQSLDQGLQFLIQYYNGEERAKGNILERFSAQQFPDLHSELNLSSLELGDSALYFCASSPGRGGDEQYFGPGTRLTVT.

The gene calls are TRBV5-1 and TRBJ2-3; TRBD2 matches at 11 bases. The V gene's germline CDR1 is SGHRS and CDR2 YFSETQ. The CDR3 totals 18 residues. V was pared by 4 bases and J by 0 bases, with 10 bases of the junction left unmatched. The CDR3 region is CASSPGTSGTASTDTQYF. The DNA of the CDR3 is TGCGCCAGCAGCCCTGGGACTAGCGGAACAGCTAGCACAGATACGCAGTATTTT. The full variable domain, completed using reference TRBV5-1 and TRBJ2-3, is KAGVTQTPRYLIKTRGQQVTLSCSPISGHRSVSWYQQTPGQGLQFLFEYFSETQRNKGNFPGRFSGRQFSNSRSEMNVSTLELGDSALYLCASSPGTSGTASTDTQYFGPGTRLTVL.

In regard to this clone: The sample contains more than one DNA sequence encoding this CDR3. CDR3 coding DNA: TGTGCCAGCAGACCCCGGACAGGAAAGGGGACTGAAGCTTTCTTT. This encodes CASRPRTGKGTEAFF. The chain couples TRBV7-2 to TRBJ1-1; 7 bases align to TRBD1. CDR1 is SGHTA, CDR2 FQGNSA, per germline. The CDR3 is 15 amino acids. V shed 6 bases, J shed 5 bases, and the junction held 12 bases outside the gene matches.

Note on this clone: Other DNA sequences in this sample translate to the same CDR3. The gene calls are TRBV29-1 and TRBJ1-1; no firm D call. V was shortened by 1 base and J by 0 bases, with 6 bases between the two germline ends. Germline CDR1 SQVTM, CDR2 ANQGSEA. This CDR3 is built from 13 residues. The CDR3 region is CSVEGRMNTEAFF. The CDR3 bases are TGCAGCGTTGAAGGCAGGATGAACACTGAAGCTTTCTTT.

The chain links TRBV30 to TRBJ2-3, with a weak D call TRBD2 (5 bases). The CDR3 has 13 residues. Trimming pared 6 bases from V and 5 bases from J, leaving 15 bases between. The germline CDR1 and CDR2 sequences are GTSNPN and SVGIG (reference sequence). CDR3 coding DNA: TGTGCCTGTTGGAGCGGTAAAAAAGATACGCAGTATTTT. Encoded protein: CACWSGKKDTQYF.

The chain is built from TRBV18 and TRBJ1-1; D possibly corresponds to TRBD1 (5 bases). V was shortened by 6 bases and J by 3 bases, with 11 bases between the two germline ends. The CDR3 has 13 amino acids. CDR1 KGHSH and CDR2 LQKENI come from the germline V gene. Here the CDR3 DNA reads TGTGCCAGCTCGCGCGGGGGGGACACTGAAGCTTTCTTT. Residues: CASSRGGDTEAFF.

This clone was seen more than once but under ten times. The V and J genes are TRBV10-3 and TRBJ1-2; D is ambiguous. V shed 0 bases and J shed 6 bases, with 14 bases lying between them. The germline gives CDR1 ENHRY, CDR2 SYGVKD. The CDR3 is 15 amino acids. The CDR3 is CAISESNTVSNGYTF. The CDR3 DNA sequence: TGTGCCATCAGTGAGTCGAACACAGTCTCGAATGGCTACACCTTC.

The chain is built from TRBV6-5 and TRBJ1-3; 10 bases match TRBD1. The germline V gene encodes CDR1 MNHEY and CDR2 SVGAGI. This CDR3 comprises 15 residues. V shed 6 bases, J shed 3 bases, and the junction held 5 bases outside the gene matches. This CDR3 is CASRTGQGGGNTIYF. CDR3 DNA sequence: TGTGCCAGCAGAACAGGACAGGGGGGTGGAAACACCATATATTTT.

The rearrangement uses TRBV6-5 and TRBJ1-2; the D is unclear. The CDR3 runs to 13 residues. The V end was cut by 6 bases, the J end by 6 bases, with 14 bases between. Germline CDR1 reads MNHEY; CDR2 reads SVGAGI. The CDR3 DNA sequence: TGTGCCAGCAGCCTCGGACTGAGCGATGGCTACACCTTC. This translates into CASSLGLSDGYTF.

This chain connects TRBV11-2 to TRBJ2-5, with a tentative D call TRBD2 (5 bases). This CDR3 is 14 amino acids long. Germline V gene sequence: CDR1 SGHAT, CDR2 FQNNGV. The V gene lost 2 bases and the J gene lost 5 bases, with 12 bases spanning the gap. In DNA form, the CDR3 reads TGTGCCAGCAGCTTACTACTAGGAATCGAGACCCAGTACTTC. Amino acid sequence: CASSLLLGIETQYF.

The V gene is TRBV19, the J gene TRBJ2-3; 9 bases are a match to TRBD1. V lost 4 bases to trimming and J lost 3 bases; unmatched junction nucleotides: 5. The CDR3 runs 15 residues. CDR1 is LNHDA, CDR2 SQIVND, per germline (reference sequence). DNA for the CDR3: TGTGCCAGTAGTAAACAGGGGGCTGGGACAGATACGCAGTATTTT. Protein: CASSKQGAGTDTQYF. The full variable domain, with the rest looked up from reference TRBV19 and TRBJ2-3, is DGGITQSPKYLFRKEGQNVTLSCEQNLNHDAMYWYRQDPGQGLRLIYYSQIVNDFQKGDIAEGYSVSREKKESFPLTVTSAQKNPTAFYLCASSKQGAGTDTQYFGPGTRLTVL.

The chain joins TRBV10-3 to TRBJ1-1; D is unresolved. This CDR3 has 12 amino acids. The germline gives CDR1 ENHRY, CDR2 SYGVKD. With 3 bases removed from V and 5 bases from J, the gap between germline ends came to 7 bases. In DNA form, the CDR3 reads TGTGCCATCAGTGATGATCGGACTGAAGCTTTCTTT. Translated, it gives CAISDDRTEAFF.

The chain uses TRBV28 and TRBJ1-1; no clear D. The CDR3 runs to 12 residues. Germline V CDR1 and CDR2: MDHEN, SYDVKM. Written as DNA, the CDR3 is TGTGTTTCCTCGGTTGGGAACACTGAAGCTTTCTTT. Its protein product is CVSSVGNTEAFF.

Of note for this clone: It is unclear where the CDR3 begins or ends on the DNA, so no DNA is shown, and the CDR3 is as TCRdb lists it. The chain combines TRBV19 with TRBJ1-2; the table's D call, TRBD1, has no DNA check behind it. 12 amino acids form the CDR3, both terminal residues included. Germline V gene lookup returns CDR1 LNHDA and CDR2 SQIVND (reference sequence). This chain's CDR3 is CASSISVGVGTF.

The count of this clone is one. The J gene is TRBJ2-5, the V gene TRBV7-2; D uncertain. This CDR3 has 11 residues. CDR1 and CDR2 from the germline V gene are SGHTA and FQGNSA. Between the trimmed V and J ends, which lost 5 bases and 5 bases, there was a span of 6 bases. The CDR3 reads CASSKWETQYF. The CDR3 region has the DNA TGTGCCAGCAGCAAGTGGGAGACCCAGTACTTC.

This CDR3 reads CASSQDRSGGTGLPGYTF. The CDR3, as DNA: TGTGCCAGCAGCCAAGATCGGTCAGGAGGGACAGGGCTCCCTGGCTACACCTTC. This chain joins TRBV3-1 (or the pseudogene TRBV3-2) and TRBJ1-2, with TRBD1 identical over 9 bases. The CDR3 contains 18 residues. Trimming took 0 bases from V and 7 from J; bases not matched to a gene: 15. Germline V gene data show CDR1 as LGHDT and CDR2 as YNNKEL (reference sequence).

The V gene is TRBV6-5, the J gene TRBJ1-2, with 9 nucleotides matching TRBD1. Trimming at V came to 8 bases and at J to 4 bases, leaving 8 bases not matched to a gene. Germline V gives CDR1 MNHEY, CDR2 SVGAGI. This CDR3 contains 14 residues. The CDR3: CASLLQGAGYGYTF. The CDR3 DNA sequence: TGTGCCAGCTTGTTACAGGGGGCCGGCTATGGCTACACCTTC.